This record looks at one T cell receptor (beta chain) sequence and its context. Its antigen is not known. Trimming took 3 bases from V and 2 from J, leaving 8 bases between them. The CDR3 loop spans 14 amino acids. CDR1 and CDR2 (germline): KGHSH, LQKENI. This sample was taken from a study of cytomegalovirus exposure and HLA in healthy donors. Findings and limits, study-wide: An apparent linkage of common viral pathogens to several of the most significant clusters emerged in a later analysis. Researchers reported that a few CMV-associated chains were confirmed in vitro as CMV antigen-specific. After further analysis at a later stage, under 20,000 TCR beta sequences were associated with HLA alleles at 0.05 false discovery rate.

The PCR contained 60 Vbeta and 13 Jbeta primers. Data came from immunoSEQ multiplex PCR; TCRdb stores just in-frame clones and leaves some out. Of around 53,000 clones in the sample, roughly 79% were seen once. This chain joins TRBV18 and TRBJ1-5, with D possibly matching TRBD1 (5 bases). The source material was PBMCs. This receptor was taken from a man in his fifties or sixties in good health and CMV-seronegative. CDR3 residues: CASSPGRGNQPQHF. DNA of the CDR3: TGTGCCAGCTCACCCGGCAGGGGCAATCAGCCCCAGCATTTT.